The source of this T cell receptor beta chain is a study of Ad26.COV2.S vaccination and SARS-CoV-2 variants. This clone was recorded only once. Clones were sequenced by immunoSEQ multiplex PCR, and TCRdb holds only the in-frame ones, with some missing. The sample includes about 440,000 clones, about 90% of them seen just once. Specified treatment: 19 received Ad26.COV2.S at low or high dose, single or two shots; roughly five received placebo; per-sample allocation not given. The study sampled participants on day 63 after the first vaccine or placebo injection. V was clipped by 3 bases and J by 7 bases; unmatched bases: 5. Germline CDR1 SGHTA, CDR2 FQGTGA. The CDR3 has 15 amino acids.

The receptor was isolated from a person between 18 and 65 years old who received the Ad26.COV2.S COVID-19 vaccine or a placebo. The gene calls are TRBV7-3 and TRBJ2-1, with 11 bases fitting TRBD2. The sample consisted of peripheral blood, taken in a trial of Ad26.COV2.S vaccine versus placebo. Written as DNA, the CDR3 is TGTGCCAGCAGCTTTAGCGGGAGGGATCTGAATGAGCAGTTCTTC. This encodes CASSFSGRDLNEQFF.